This passage covers 3 T cell receptor beta chains from one sample sequenced in a study of blood T cell repertoires in COVID-19. Data came from immunoSEQ multiplex PCR; TCRdb stores just in-frame clones and leaves some out. The sample shows about 190,000 clones, around 84% of them seen only once. Input material: PBMCs or T cells enriched from blood (not recorded which). The receptors derive from a woman aged 30 to 39 who had recovered from COVID-19.

The chain employs TRBV6-2 or TRBV6-3 and TRBJ1-2; 9 bases fit TRBD1. V lost 5 bases to trimming and J lost 3 bases; unmatched junction nucleotides: 10. This CDR3 region has 16 residues. Per germline, CDR1 MNHEY and CDR2 SVGEGT. The CDR3 DNA follows: TGTGCCAGCAGTAACCAGGTGACAGGGGGATACTATGGCTACACCTTC. Protein sequence: CASSNQVTGGYYGYTF.

The chain employs TRBV10-1 and TRBJ2-3; D not certain. The V and J ends lost 5 bases and 1 base respectively, with 4 bases between them. Germline lookup yields CDR1 WNHNN and CDR2 SYGVQD (reference sequence). This CDR3 has 12 amino acids. The CDR3 DNA reads TGCGCCAGCAGTTCAGGCACAGATACGCAGTATTTT. Translated: CASSSGTDTQYF.

The chain links TRBV7-6 to TRBJ2-7; 7 nucleotides line up with TRBD2. The CDR3 spans 15 residues. CDR1 is SGHVS and CDR2 is FNYEAQ in the germline V gene. V shed 3 bases, J shed 5 bases, and the junction held 10 bases outside the gene matches. CDR3 protein: CASSLELARVNEQYF. CDR3 coding DNA: TGTGCCAGCAGCTTGGAACTAGCGAGAGTCAACGAGCAGTACTTC.